This paragraph covers one T cell receptor (beta chain) sequence. Its antigen is as yet unknown. These data belong to a study of T cell responses to AZD1222 COVID-19 vaccine. Study-wide results and caveats: The CD4 TCRs associated with vaccination extended across spike and predominated at 160-218 and 743-854. Repertoires in all cases were sampled only once the peak T cell response had passed. Most donors were white British and more were female, and clonal diversity was possibly underestimated.

Sequenced by immunoSEQ multiplex PCR; TCRdb stores in-frame clones only, minus some. The sample carries 100,000 to 150,000 clones, about 88% recorded once. The CDR3 has 16 residues. V lost 8 bases to trimming and J lost 2 bases; unmatched junction nucleotides: 15. The germline gives CDR1 MNHEY, CDR2 SMNVEV (reference sequence). The V call is TRBV27, the J call TRBJ2-7; 7 nucleotides align to TRBD1. This clonotype was obtained from an adult in good health. The sequences come from peripheral blood, collected on day 0 of AZD1222 vaccination. The CDR3 nucleotides are TGTGCCAGCCGCCCGTTGGTTGGACAGGCTACCTACGAGCAGTACTTC. Translated: CASRPLVGQATYEQYF.